These 13 T cell receptor beta chains share one sample of origin, sequenced in a study of blood T cells in healthy people across ages. Using a J-beta primer mix together with a sample-barcoded 5' primer, a second PCR was run for roughly 6 to 12 cycles. MiXCR, run by TCRdb on the 5' RACE reads, gives a single entry per CDR3 protein. The profile shows around 790,000 distinct CDR3 sequences, approximately 44% of them singletons. Sequencing was performed on blood. The receptors come from a man aged 60 to 69 in good health.

The chain is built from TRBV4-3 and TRBJ2-1; the match to TRBD1 covers 8 bases. There are 17 residues in the CDR3. Germline values: CDR1 LGHNA, CDR2 YSLEER. V lost 0 bases, J lost 7 bases, and 11 bases stayed unmatched. The CDR3 protein is CASSQDLSDRVGNEQFF. In DNA form, the CDR3 reads TGCGCCAGCAGCCAAGATCTTTCGGACAGGGTGGGGAATGAGCAGTTCTTC.

The V gene is TRBV27, the J gene TRBJ1-1, with TRBD1 matching over 11 bases. This CDR3 contains 11 residues. V gave up 8 bases and J gave up 10 bases; unmatched junction bases: 3. Looked up from germline, CDR1 is MNHEY and CDR2 is SMNVEV (reference sequence). The CDR3 spells CASGQGARAFF. Here the CDR3 DNA reads TGTGCCAGCGGACAGGGGGCGCGAGCTTTCTTT.

In this sample, this clonotype turned up a few times. This chain joins TRBV28 and TRBJ2-4; 8 nucleotides line up with TRBD2. Near its end, the DNA agrees better with TRBJ2-7, so the J call may be wrong. The CDR3 runs 14 residues. Germline CDR1 reads MDHEN; CDR2 reads SYDVKM. CDR3 sequence reads: CASSIELAVYEQYF. The DNA for the CDR3 is TGTGCCAGCAGTATAGAACTAGCGGTCTACGAGCAGTACTTC.

This clonotype was observed a handful of times. The rearrangement links TRBV4-1 to TRBJ2-3; D might be TRBD1 (6 bases). From germline, CDR1 is MGHRA and CDR2 YSYEKL. Deletions cut 3 bases from V and 1 base from J, with 14 bases between. The CDR3 totals 16 residues. DNA for the CDR3: TGCGCCAGCAGCCAGACAGGCCCTCCTCGCACAGATACGCAGTATTTT. This codes for CASSQTGPPRTDTQYF.

With respect to this clonotype: One base away lies a much larger clone, so this may be a sequencing read error. J is TRBJ2-5 and V is TRBV24-1; TRBD2 matches 7 bases. Germline V CDR1 and CDR2: KGHDR, SFDVKD. There are 16 residues in the CDR3. The CDR3 DNA is TGTGCCATCAGTGATTTGAAGTTCGGGGGGTACGAGACCCAGTACTTC. Protein sequence: CAISDLKFGGYETQYF.

This chain uses TRBV12-3 or TRBV12-4 with TRBJ2-5; TRBD2 matches at 7 bases. V gave up 3 bases and J gave up 11 bases; unmatched junction bases: 15. The CDR3 sequence is 15 residues long. The CDR3 coding sequence is TGTGCCAGCAGTTTGTGGGGGGGGAGCTACAATGAGCAGTACTTC. Encoded protein: CASSLWGGSYNEQYF.

The genes are TRBV28 and TRBJ1-5; 7 nucleotides match TRBD1. The CDR3 totals 15 residues. Trimming at V came to 4 bases and at J to 6 bases, leaving 9 bases not matched to a gene. Looked up from germline, CDR1 is MDHEN and CDR2 is SYDVKM. The CDR3 loop reads CASSSRGRGGQPQHF. CDR3 in DNA: TGTGCCAGCAGTTCGAGGGGGCGAGGAGGTCAGCCCCAGCATTTT.

In this sample, this clonotype turned up a few times. The V call is TRBV6-2 or TRBV6-3, the J call TRBJ2-5; TRBD2 matches at 7 bases. Trimming took 0 bases from V and 3 from J; bases not matched to a gene: 7. The CDR3 runs 16 residues. CDR1 is MNHEY, CDR2 SVGEGT, per germline. For the CDR3, the DNA is TGTGCCAGCAGTTACTCACCCGGGACTACCAAAGAGACCCAGTACTTC. This encodes CASSYSPGTTKETQYF.

The V call is TRBV20-1, the J call TRBJ1-1, with a weak D call TRBD1 (5 bases). Germline V gene lookup returns CDR1 DFQATT and CDR2 SNEGSKA (reference sequence). CDR3 length: 13 amino acids. Trimming took 4 bases from V and 3 from J, leaving 12 bases between them. The CDR3: CSATGGSDTEAFF. The CDR3 bases are TGCAGTGCTACGGGGGGTTCGGACACTGAAGCTTTCTTT.

The table lists this clonotype with many counts. The V gene is TRBV29-1, the J gene TRBJ2-1; no clear D. Germline-derived CDR1 and CDR2 are SQVTM and ANQGSEA. Deletions cut 7 bases from V and 0 bases from J, with 13 bases between. There are 14 residues in the CDR3. This CDR3 reads CSAEGRSSYNEQFF. In DNA, the CDR3 is TGCAGCGCCGAAGGACGGAGCTCCTACAATGAGCAGTTCTTC.

This sequence joins TRBV5-1 and TRBJ2-3; D gene unclear. Trimming left V 2 bases short and J 5 bases short, with 12 bases between. CDR1 SGHRS and CDR2 YFSETQ come from the germline V gene. The CDR3 has 14 residues. CDR3 residues: CASSLEGPLDTQYF. CDR3 sequence (DNA): TGCGCCAGCAGCTTAGAAGGGCCCCTAGATACGCAGTATTTT.

The chain couples TRBV5-1 to TRBJ2-5, with D uncertain. The V gene's germline CDR1 is SGHRS and CDR2 YFSETQ. CDR3 length: 14 amino acids. V shed 0 bases and J shed 2 bases, with 8 bases lying between them. The CDR3, as DNA: TGCGCCAGCAGCTTGGCCCGGGTACAAGAGACCCAGTACTTC. Translating gives CASSLARVQETQYF.

V and J are TRBV20-1 and TRBJ1-6; 7 bases agree with TRBD1. Germline-derived CDR1 and CDR2 are DFQATT and SNEGSKA (reference sequence). The CDR3 totals 16 residues. With 1 base clipped from V and 4 bases from J, the junction kept 7 bases outside the gene matches. The chain's CDR3 is CSARGIRRGYNSPLHF. The CDR3 nucleotides read TGCAGTGCTAGAGGAATCCGCAGGGGGTATAATTCACCCCTCCACTTT.